The present T cell receptor beta chain was sequenced within a study of radiation and T cells in renal cell carcinoma. Libraries were prepared by immunoSEQ multiplex PCR; TCRdb keeps only in-frame clonotypes and omits some of them. The profile shows about 64,000 clones, roughly 80% of them singletons. V was cut by 6 bases and J by 3 bases, with 8 bases left in between. Germline values: CDR1 SNHLY, CDR2 FYNNEI. This CDR3 has 12 residues. Time point specified: blood 4 weeks post-SBRT, at nephrectomy. The treatment is: 15 Gy SBRT to primary tumor, nephrectomy 4 weeks later. This specimen was blood, taken from a patient whose treatment included radiotherapy and nephrectomy. The source of this sequence is a man in his sixties with renal cell carcinoma. V usage is TRBV2 and J usage is TRBJ1-2; D unresolved. CDR3 sequence reads: CASSPGDYGYTF. The CDR3 DNA sequence: TGTGCCAGCAGCCCTGGGGACTATGGCTACACCTTC.